This T cell receptor beta chain was identified during a study of graft-versus-host responses after intestinal transplantation. For the study at large: Among the recipients, all got anti-thymocyte globulin induction and then tacrolimus and steroids for 3 to 4 years. Findings of the study overall: GvH clone levels peaked in circulation, and this peak was associated with early post-transplant HvG declines.

Per germline, CDR1 MNHEY and CDR2 SMNVEV (reference sequence). The CDR3 runs 13 residues. The V end was cut by 5 bases, the J end by 5 bases, with 12 bases between. The data were produced by immunoSEQ multiplex PCR, yet TCRdb's version contains in-frame clones alone and is incomplete. The sample consists of approximately 60,000 clones, 80% to 90% of them appearing once. A note on this clone: What it recognizes is unknown.

Specimen: PBMCs, collected 26 days after transplant. The chain carries TRBV27 and TRBJ2-5, with D unresolved. The receptor's source is a human patient who received an intestinal transplant, so some T cells may come from the graft donor. CDR3 nucleotides: TGTGCCAGCAGTAGTTACTGGGCGGAGACCCAGTACTTC. This sequence encodes CASSSYWAETQYF.